The 3 T cell receptor beta chains given below trace back to one sample, sequenced in a study of blood T cell repertoires in COVID-19. Sequencing used immunoSEQ multiplex PCR; TCRdb keeps in-frame clones, though not all of them. The table lists roughly 300,000 clones, around 87% of them singletons. Sequenced input: PBMCs or T cells enriched from blood (not recorded which). These TCRs come from a woman under 40 who had recovered from COVID-19.

The V and J genes are TRBV24-1 and TRBJ2-3; 8 positions match TRBD2. Germline CDR1 KGHDR, CDR2 SFDVKD. CDR3 length: 15 residues. With V trimmed by 4 bases and J by 4 bases, 6 bases remained unmatched. This CDR3 is CATSDGGGLADTQYF. The CDR3 nucleotides are TGTGCCACCAGTGACGGGGGGGGCCTCGCAGATACGCAGTATTTT.

The chain is built from TRBV13 and TRBJ2-7; tentatively, D is TRBD1 (5 bases). Germline V lookup: CDR1 PRHDT, CDR2 FYEKMQ (reference sequence). The CDR3 has 16 residues. V was shortened by 2 bases and J by 0 bases, with 14 bases between the two germline ends. CDR3 in amino acids: CASSLNTGASSYEQYF. The DNA for the CDR3 is TGTGCCAGCAGCTTAAATACTGGGGCCAGCTCCTACGAGCAGTACTTC. Full variable domain (rest looked up from reference TRBV13 and TRBJ2-7): AAGVIQSPRHLIKEKRETATLKCYPIPRHDTVYWYQQGPGQDPQFLISFYEKMQSDKGSIPDRFSAQQFSDYHSELNMSSLELGDSALYFCASSLNTGASSYEQYFGPGTRLTVT.

The sample holds a few counts of this clone. The chain recombines TRBV5-1 with TRBJ2-7; possible D gene TRBD2, 6 bases. Germline V gives CDR1 SGHRS, CDR2 YFSETQ. There are 12 residues in the CDR3. The V end was cut by 4 bases, the J end by 3 bases, with 8 bases between. CDR3 DNA: TGCGCCAGCAGCGCGGGGTACTACGAGCAGTACTTC. Residues: CASSAGYYEQYF.